The rows below give T cell receptor beta chains drawn from one sample of a study of blood T cell repertoires in COVID-19. Assay: immunoSEQ multiplex PCR; the TCRdb copy retains only in-frame clones and omits some. This table has around 160,000 clones, about nine tenths appearing once. Sequencing was done on a sample of peripheral blood. The receptors derive from a man at least 80 years old with acute or convalescent COVID-19. CDR3s include the opening cysteine and the closing phenylalanine or tryptophan. Each record gives: clone size, V gene, D gene, CDR3 length, J gene, CDR3 DNA, CDR3 protein. The D gene is left open where the match is weak. The size entry is marked missing in some rows and otherwise reads once, few, many or a size class.

clone size: -
V gene: TRBV7-6
D gene: -
CDR3 length: 15
J gene: TRBJ2-5
CDR3 DNA: TGTGCCAGCAGCCAACGGCTAGCTGGAGAAGAGACCCAGTACTTC
CDR3 protein: CASSQRLAGEETQYF

clone size: once
V gene: TRBV6-5
D gene: -
CDR3 length: 13
J gene: TRBJ1-5
CDR3 DNA: TGTGCCAGCAATTCAGGGGCCAATCAGCCCCAGCATTTT
CDR3 protein: CASNSGANQPQHF

clone size: -
V gene: TRBV11-1
D gene: -
CDR3 length: 15
J gene: TRBJ1-1
CDR3 DNA: TGTGCCAGCAGCTTACTAGGGGTGGTGGGCACTGAAGCTTTCTTT
CDR3 protein: CASSLLGVVGTEAFF

clone size: -
V gene: TRBV6-5
D gene: -
CDR3 length: 14
J gene: TRBJ1-1
CDR3 DNA: TGTGCCAGTCTAAGGGGGGGACAAAACACTGAAGCTTTTTTT
CDR3 protein: CASLRGGQNTEAFF

clone size: few
V gene: TRBV25-1
D gene: -
CDR3 length: 14
J gene: TRBJ2-3
CDR3 DNA: TGTGCCAGCAGTGTACGGGGTGGTACAGATACGCAGTATTTT
CDR3 protein: CASSVRGGTDTQYF

clone size: -
V gene: TRBV6-5
D gene: -
CDR3 length: 13
J gene: TRBJ1-5
CDR3 DNA: TGTGCCAGCAGGACGGGTAGCAATCAGCCCCAGCATTTT
CDR3 protein: CASRTGSNQPQHF

clone size: -
V gene: TRBV19
D gene: TRBD1
CDR3 length: 15
J gene: TRBJ1-1
CDR3 DNA: TGTGCCAGTACCAAACCGGGACAGGGGGTAACTGAAGCTTTCTTT
CDR3 protein: CASTKPGQGVTEAFF

clone size: -
V gene: TRBV18
D gene: -
CDR3 length: 16
J gene: TRBJ2-7
CDR3 DNA: TGTGCCAGCTCACCATCCGTGGGGGCCGCGTCCTACGAGCAGTACTTC
CDR3 protein: CASSPSVGAASYEQYF

clone size: -
V gene: TRBV5-1
D gene: -
CDR3 length: 16
J gene: TRBJ2-3
CDR3 DNA: TGCGCCAGCAGCTTGCGGACAGACTCTAGCACAGATACGCAGTATTTT
CDR3 protein: CASSLRTDSSTDTQYF

clone size: -
V gene: TRBV6-6
D gene: TRBD1
CDR3 length: 19
J gene: TRBJ1-1
CDR3 DNA: TGTGCCAGCAGCTACTCCGGACTACAGGGGCGAAGAATGAACACTGAAGCTTTCTTT
CDR3 protein: CASSYSGLQGRRMNTEAFF

clone size: -
V gene: TRBV29-1
D gene: TRBD2
CDR3 length: 17
J gene: TRBJ2-7
CDR3 DNA: TGCAGCGCCTCCGGGACTAGCAGCCCGGCGGGGGTTAACGAGCAGTACTTC
CDR3 protein: CSASGTSSPAGVNEQYF

clone size: -
V gene: TRBV27
D gene: TRBD2
CDR3 length: 13
J gene: TRBJ2-7
CDR3 DNA: TGTGCCAGCAGGGGACTAGCTTCCTACGAGCAGTACTTC
CDR3 protein: CASRGLASYEQYF

clone size: -
V gene: TRBV18
D gene: -
CDR3 length: 14
J gene: TRBJ1-1
CDR3 DNA: TGTGCCAGCTCCCCAACTACACTTAACACTGAAGCTTTCTTT
CDR3 protein: CASSPTTLNTEAFF

clone size: -
V gene: TRBV29-1
D gene: -
CDR3 length: 14
J gene: TRBJ2-1
CDR3 DNA: TGCAGCGTTGAAGGGGCTAGCAAAACGAATGAGCAGTTCTTC
CDR3 protein: CSVEGASKTNEQFF

clone size: -
V gene: TRBV10-3
D gene: -
CDR3 length: 14
J gene: TRBJ1-5
CDR3 DNA: TGTGCCATCAGTGAGTCGTCAGGGAAATCAGCTCAGCATTTT
CDR3 protein: CAISESSGKSAQHF

clone size: -
V gene: TRBV29-1
D gene: -
CDR3 length: 13
J gene: TRBJ2-7
CDR3 DNA: TGCAGCGCGGTGACTGGTAGCAGGGACGAGCAGTACTTC
CDR3 protein: CSAVTGSRDEQYF

clone size: -
V gene: TRBV27
D gene: -
CDR3 length: 17
J gene: TRBJ2-2
CDR3 DNA: TGTGCCAGCAGTTTATTGGGACACCCGCGAGGCACCGGGGAGCTGTTTTTT
CDR3 protein: CASSLLGHPRGTGELFF

clone size: -
V gene: TRBV5-1
D gene: -
CDR3 length: 13
J gene: TRBJ2-5
CDR3 DNA: TGCGCCAGCAGGGCAGGCCTCCAAGAGACCCAGTACTTC
CDR3 protein: CASRAGLQETQYF

clone size: -
V gene: TRBV6-1
D gene: TRBD1
CDR3 length: 18
J gene: TRBJ2-1
CDR3 DNA: TGTGCCAGCAGTGGGCCCCGGAGGTCCAGGGGGCTTTACAATGAGCAGTTCTTC
CDR3 protein: CASSGPRRSRGLYNEQFF

clone size: -
V gene: TRBV5-1
D gene: TRBD2
CDR3 length: 18
J gene: TRBJ2-4
CDR3 DNA: TGCGCCAGCAGCCCCGGACTAGCGGGGGGGCAAGCCAAAAACATTCAGTACTTC
CDR3 protein: CASSPGLAGGQAKNIQYF

clone size: -
V gene: TRBV5-1
D gene: -
CDR3 length: 12
J gene: TRBJ1-2
CDR3 DNA: TGCGCCAGCAGGCAGGGAAACTATGGCTACACCTTC
CDR3 protein: CASRQGNYGYTF

clone size: -
V gene: TRBV28
D gene: TRBD2
CDR3 length: 16
J gene: TRBJ2-1
CDR3 DNA: TGTGCCAGCAGTGGGGGACTAGCGGGGATATACAATGAGCAGTTCTTC
CDR3 protein: CASSGGLAGIYNEQFF

clone size: few
V gene: TRBV7-3
D gene: -
CDR3 length: 15
J gene: TRBJ1-1
CDR3 DNA: TGTGCCAGCAGCACTGGGAGGATCGGGGACACTGAAGCTTTCTTT
CDR3 protein: CASSTGRIGDTEAFF

clone size: once
V gene: TRBV2
D gene: TRBD2
CDR3 length: 14
J gene: TRBJ2-7
CDR3 DNA: TGTGCCAGCAACGGGGGGGGCCAAACCTACGAGCAGTACTTC
CDR3 protein: CASNGGGQTYEQYF

clone size: -
V gene: TRBV18
D gene: -
CDR3 length: 13
J gene: TRBJ1-1
CDR3 DNA: TGTGCCAGCTCACCAGAGGCAGGGGTTGGGGCTTTCTTT
CDR3 protein: CASSPEAGVGAFF

clone size: -
V gene: TRBV28
D gene: TRBD1
CDR3 length: 15
J gene: TRBJ1-1
CDR3 DNA: TGTGCCAGCAGGACACCGGGACAGGCGTACACTGAAGCTTTCTTT
CDR3 protein: CASRTPGQAYTEAFF

clone size: -
V gene: TRBV15
D gene: -
CDR3 length: 15
J gene: TRBJ2-3
CDR3 DNA: TGTGCCACCAGCAGCCTTTCGCAGGCCCCAGATACGCAGTATTTT
CDR3 protein: CATSSLSQAPDTQYF

clone size: once
V gene: TRBV30
D gene: -
CDR3 length: 16
J gene: TRBJ1-3
CDR3 DNA: TGTGCCTGGAGTGAGACAGGTTTAAGCTCTGGAAACACCATATATTTT
CDR3 protein: CAWSETGLSSGNTIYF

clone size: -
V gene: TRBV27
D gene: -
CDR3 length: 14
J gene: TRBJ1-1
CDR3 DNA: TGTGCCAGCGGACCGGGTCTGACAGGCACTGAAGCTTTCTTT
CDR3 protein: CASGPGLTGTEAFF

clone size: -
V gene: TRBV15
D gene: -
CDR3 length: 16
J gene: TRBJ2-1
CDR3 DNA: TGTGCCACCAGCAGAGGGACTTCAGGTGCCTACAATGAGCAGTTCTTC
CDR3 protein: CATSRGTSGAYNEQFF

clone size: -
V gene: TRBV13
D gene: TRBD1
CDR3 length: 15
J gene: TRBJ1-1
CDR3 DNA: TGTGCCAGCAGCTTGACAGGGGGCAAGAACACTGAAGCTTTCTTT
CDR3 protein: CASSLTGGKNTEAFF

clone size: -
V gene: TRBV15
D gene: TRBD1
CDR3 length: 16
J gene: TRBJ1-3
CDR3 DNA: TGTGCCACCAGCGGACCATACAGGGGGCCTGGAAACACCATATATTTT
CDR3 protein: CATSGPYRGPGNTIYF

clone size: -
V gene: TRBV28
D gene: -
CDR3 length: 14
J gene: TRBJ2-3
CDR3 DNA: TGTGCCAGCAGGATATCAGGGAGCACAGATACGCAGTATTTT
CDR3 protein: CASRISGSTDTQYF

clone size: -
V gene: TRBV6-5
D gene: TRBD1
CDR3 length: 14
J gene: TRBJ1-5
CDR3 DNA: TGTGCCAGCGGCAGGACAGGGGAGGGTTGGTCCCAGCATTTT
CDR3 protein: CASGRTGEGWSQHF

clone size: -
V gene: TRBV3-1/TRBV3-2
D gene: TRBD1
CDR3 length: 15
J gene: TRBJ2-1
CDR3 DNA: TGTGCCAGCAGTAAACAGGGGGCTGTTCACAATGAGCAGTTCTTC
CDR3 protein: CASSKQGAVHNEQFF

clone size: -
V gene: TRBV15
D gene: TRBD1
CDR3 length: 15
J gene: TRBJ2-1
CDR3 DNA: TGTGCCACCAGCAGACGGGACAGGGCTTCGAATGAGCAGTTCTTC
CDR3 protein: CATSRRDRASNEQFF

clone size: -
V gene: TRBV6-5
D gene: -
CDR3 length: 15
J gene: TRBJ1-3
CDR3 DNA: TGTGCCAGCAGTATACAACAGGGAACTGGAAACACCATATATTTT
CDR3 protein: CASSIQQGTGNTIYF

clone size: -
V gene: TRBV3-1/TRBV3-2
D gene: -
CDR3 length: 13
J gene: TRBJ2-7
CDR3 DNA: TGTGCCAGCAGCCAATCTAGACCTGCCGAGCAGTACTTC
CDR3 protein: CASSQSRPAEQYF

clone size: -
V gene: TRBV18
D gene: -
CDR3 length: 14
J gene: TRBJ2-3
CDR3 DNA: TGTGCCAGCTCACCAAGTTCGACTGCTGATACGCAGTATTTT
CDR3 protein: CASSPSSTADTQYF